The 31 T cell receptor beta chains below were found in one sample sequenced in a study of cytomegalovirus exposure and HLA in healthy donors. PCR primers comprised 60 Vbeta and 13 Jbeta primers. The data were produced by immunoSEQ multiplex PCR, yet TCRdb's version contains in-frame clones alone and is incomplete. The sample lists 180,000 or so clones, about 83% occurring once. Sample: PBMCs. The origin of the receptors is a female donor in good health and CMV-seronegative.

The rearrangement joins TRBV7-8 to TRBJ2-1, with TRBD2 matching 10 bases. Trimming at V came to 5 bases and at J to 9 bases, leaving 4 bases not matched to a gene. The CDR3 is made up of 13 amino acids. CDR1 is SGHVS, CDR2 FQNEAQ, per germline. Here the CDR3 DNA reads TGTGCCAGCAGCCGGATAGCGGGGGGTGAGCAGTTCTTC. Its translation is CASSRIAGGEQFF.

The V call is TRBV11-2, the J call TRBJ1-2, with TRBD1 identical over 10 bases. V lost 0 bases, J lost 3 bases, and 1 base stayed unmatched. The germline V gene encodes CDR1 SGHAT and CDR2 FQNNGV. The CDR3 consists of 15 residues. CDR3 in amino acids: CASSLDGTGDYGYTF. In DNA form, the CDR3 reads TGTGCCAGCAGCTTAGACGGGACAGGGGACTATGGCTACACCTTC.

V gene TRBV19 combines with J gene TRBJ1-5; tentatively, D is TRBD1 (5 bases). CDR1 is LNHDA and CDR2 is SQIVND in the germline V gene (reference sequence). Trimming pared 2 bases from V and 2 bases from J, leaving 7 bases between. The CDR3 extends over 14 amino acids. This CDR3 is CASSILGGNQPQHF. For the CDR3, the DNA is TGTGCCAGTAGTATATTAGGGGGCAATCAGCCCCAGCATTTT.

Details on this clone: This CDR3 is also generated by other DNA sequences in the sample. The CDR3 loop reads CASSYRTGTEAFF. CDR3 coding DNA: TGTGCCAGCAGTTACCGTACAGGGACTGAAGCTTTCTTT. The V gene is TRBV6-5, the J gene TRBJ1-1; tentative D call: TRBD1 (6 bases). Germline assignment: CDR1 MNHEY and CDR2 SVGAGI. V was cut by 2 bases and J by 5 bases, with 9 bases left in between. The CDR3 is 13 residues long.

This clone has more than one count but fewer than ten. The genes are TRBV2 and TRBJ1-6, with D maybe TRBD1 (6 bases). This CDR3 contains 15 residues. Trimming removed 9 bases at V and 0 bases at J, with 12 bases between. Germline V gene data show CDR1 as SNHLY and CDR2 as FYNNEI. In nucleotides, the CDR3 is TGTGCCAGTTCGACAGGTAGCTCCTATAATTCACCCCTCCACTTT. Translated: CASSTGSSYNSPLHF.

The rearrangement links TRBV30 to TRBJ1-3; D remains ambiguous. The CDR3 contains 10 residues. The V end lost 3 bases, the J end lost 7 bases, and 4 bases lay between the germline ends. CDR1 is GTSNPN and CDR2 is SVGIG in the germline V gene (reference sequence). The CDR3 region has the DNA TGTGCCTGGAGCGCGAACACCATATATTTT. Translated: CAWSANTIYF.

V is TRBV27 and J is TRBJ2-4; tentatively, D is TRBD2 (6 bases). This CDR3 spans 15 amino acids. Germline V gene data show CDR1 as MNHEY and CDR2 as SMNVEV (reference sequence). V was cut by 6 bases and J by 0 bases, with 12 bases left in between. DNA of the CDR3: TGTGCCAGCAGCTCCTTGGAGGGAGCCAAAAACATTCAGTACTTC. Its protein product is CASSSLEGAKNIQYF.

V gene TRBV30 combines with J gene TRBJ2-1, with a possible D match to TRBD1 (7 bases). V lost 3 bases to trimming and J lost 8 bases, with 29 bases between them. The CDR3 length is 18 residues. Germline V gives CDR1 GTSNPN, CDR2 SVGIG (reference sequence). The CDR3 reads CAWSDQGARGVSGDEQFF. The CDR3 coding sequence is TGTGCCTGGAGCGACCAAGGGGCCAGGGGGGTTAGCGGAGATGAGCAGTTCTTC.

The chain combines TRBV15 with TRBJ1-1; no clear D gene. CDR1 is LNHNV and CDR2 is YYDKDF in the germline V gene (reference sequence). Deletions cut 1 base from V and 4 bases from J, with 16 bases between. The CDR3 is 16 residues long. CDR3 residues: CATSRASGVGSTEAFF. The CDR3 DNA reads as TGTGCCACCAGCAGAGCCTCCGGGGTAGGGAGCACTGAAGCTTTCTTT. Filled out from reference TRBV15 and TRBJ1-1, the complete variable domain reads DAMVIQNPRYQVTQFGKPVTLSCSQTLNHNVMYWYQQKSSQAPKLLFHYYDKDFNNEADTPDNFQSRRPNTSFCFLDIRSPGLGDTAMYLCATSRASGVGSTEAFFGQGTRLTVV.

The chain joins TRBV4-2 to TRBJ2-5; 9 bases agree with TRBD2. This CDR3 is 19 amino acids long. Germline V CDR1 and CDR2: LGHNA, YNFKEQ. V lost 1 base to trimming and J lost 2 bases; unmatched junction nucleotides: 14. CDR3 in DNA: TGTGCCAGCAGCCAAGGTACCCAGCGGGGGGCCGGGAGTCAAGAGACCCAGTACTTC. Its protein is CASSQGTQRGAGSQETQYF.

This sequence joins TRBV11-3 and TRBJ1-6; 10 bases line up with TRBD1. CDR1 and CDR2 (germline): SGHNT, YENEEA. This CDR3 contains 17 residues. V was clipped by 0 bases and J by 9 bases; unmatched bases: 8. The DNA of the CDR3 is TGTGCCAGCAGCTTAGATCTCGGACAGGGGGTGAGTTCACCCCTCCACTTT. Amino acids: CASSLDLGQGVSSPLHF.

This clone was seen a few times. The rearrangement uses TRBV6-6 and TRBJ2-1, with 9 bases fitting TRBD1. With 6 bases clipped from V and 5 bases from J, the junction kept 8 bases outside the gene matches. Per germline, CDR1 MNHNY and CDR2 SVGAGI (reference sequence). The CDR3 extends over 15 amino acids. Here the CDR3 DNA reads TGTGCCAGCAGCACCGGGACAGGGTTTAACAATGAGCAGTTCTTC. As protein: CASSTGTGFNNEQFF.

This rearrangement joins TRBV11-2 to TRBJ2-1; D unclear. The V gene's germline CDR1 is SGHAT and CDR2 FQNNGV. The CDR3 has 14 residues. The V end lost 1 base, the J end lost 4 bases, and 8 bases lay between the germline ends. Here the CDR3 reads CASSLGRWYNEQFF. As DNA, the CDR3 is TGTGCCAGCAGCTTAGGCCGGTGGTACAATGAGCAGTTCTTC.

V gene TRBV30 combines with J gene TRBJ2-1; 8 bases fit TRBD2. The CDR3 is 15 residues long. Germline trimming cut 3 bases from V and 4 bases from J; bases unmatched to any gene: 8. Germline values: CDR1 GTSNPN, CDR2 SVGIG (reference sequence). In DNA form, the CDR3 reads TGTGCCTGGAGCCCAGCGGGGGACGATTACAATGAGCAGTTCTTC. It specifies CAWSPAGDDYNEQFF.

V usage is TRBV30 and J usage is TRBJ2-1, with a tentative D call TRBD2 (5 bases). The CDR3 runs 11 residues. CDR1 is GTSNPN and CDR2 is SVGIG in the germline V gene (reference sequence). V was clipped by 2 bases and J by 10 bases, with 9 bases between them. The CDR3 reads CAWSPGVEQFF. CDR3 DNA: TGTGCCTGGAGTCCCGGGGTGGAGCAGTTCTTC.

This clone was seen just once. The chain employs TRBV19 and TRBJ1-6; tentatively, D is TRBD1 (5 bases). The V end lost 5 bases, the J end lost 5 bases, and 7 bases lay between the germline ends. Per the germline V gene, CDR1 is LNHDA and CDR2 is SQIVND (reference sequence). The CDR3 runs 13 residues. The chain's CDR3 is CASSQGDNSPLHF. Written as DNA, the CDR3 is TGTGCCAGTAGTCAGGGCGATAATTCACCCCTCCACTTT.

This clone was counted only a few times. The chain employs TRBV6-4 and TRBJ1-4, with D tentatively TRBD1 (6 bases). This CDR3 is 15 amino acids long. The germline gives CDR1 MRHNA, CDR2 SNTAGT. V shed 3 bases and J shed 3 bases, with 11 bases lying between them. The CDR3 nucleotides are TGTGCCAGCAGTGAAATGGGGGCCCCTAATGAAAAACTGTTTTTT. This translates into CASSEMGAPNEKLFF.

The V call is TRBV5-1, the J call TRBJ1-1; possible D gene TRBD1, 5 bases. CDR1 is SGHRS and CDR2 is YFSETQ in the germline V gene. The ends were cut back, 1 base at V and 0 bases at J, with 16 bases in the middle. This CDR3 has 17 amino acids. The CDR3 sequence is CASSLRGGGLMNTEAFF. In nucleotides, the CDR3 is TGCGCCAGCAGCTTGAGGGGCGGGGGGTTAATGAACACTGAAGCTTTCTTT. The full variable domain, completed using reference TRBV5-1 and TRBJ1-1, is KAGVTQTPRYLIKTRGQQVTLSCSPISGHRSVSWYQQTPGQGLQFLFEYFSETQRNKGNFPGRFSGRQFSNSRSEMNVSTLELGDSALYLCASSLRGGGLMNTEAFFGQGTRLTVV.

The chain couples TRBV28 to TRBJ1-2; D is possibly TRBD1 (6 bases). This CDR3 contains 14 residues. The V gene lost 6 bases and the J gene lost 0 bases, with 11 bases spanning the gap. In germline, CDR1 is MDHEN, CDR2 SYDVKM. The chain's CDR3 is CASSRDTTNYGYTF. CDR3 nucleotide sequence: TGTGCCAGCAGCCGGGACACCACTAACTATGGCTACACCTTC.

The V and J genes are TRBV2 and TRBJ2-3; the match to TRBD1 covers 9 bases. Trimming took 6 bases from V and 3 from J; bases not matched to a gene: 4. Germline V CDR1 and CDR2: SNHLY, FYNNEI. This CDR3 has 14 amino acids. In DNA form, the CDR3 reads TGTGCCAGCAGCACGGGACAGGGAACAGATACGCAGTATTTT. Translating it yields CASSTGQGTDTQYF.

V gene TRBV27 combines with J gene TRBJ1-5; possible D gene TRBD1, 6 bases. The CDR3 totals 14 residues. Between the trimmed V and J ends, which lost 6 bases and 6 bases, there was a span of 15 bases. Germline CDR1 and CDR2: MNHEY and SMNVEV (reference sequence). The CDR3 coding sequence is TGTGCCAGCAGAAGAGGACAGAATAGTCAGCCCCAGCATTTT. It codes for CASRRGQNSQPQHF.

V usage is TRBV14 and J usage is TRBJ2-1; 9 bases fit TRBD2. The CDR3 is 16 amino acids. J lost 8 bases, V lost 0 bases, and 8 bases had no gene match. CDR1 SGHDN and CDR2 FVKESK come from the germline V gene. The DNA for the CDR3 is TGTGCCAGCAGCCAAGATGGCGGGAGGGGAGGCGATGAGCAGTTCTTC. Translating gives CASSQDGGRGGDEQFF.

The genes are TRBV6-5 and TRBJ2-1; 7 nucleotides agree with TRBD2. Germline trimming cut 0 bases from V and 8 bases from J; bases unmatched to any gene: 10. The CDR3 contains 16 residues. Germline assignment: CDR1 MNHEY and CDR2 SVGAGI. CDR3 amino acids: CASSYSWGRASDEQFF. The CDR3 DNA reads as TGTGCCAGCAGTTACTCTTGGGGGAGGGCCTCTGATGAGCAGTTCTTC.

The genes are TRBV10-3 and TRBJ2-7; 10 bases match TRBD2. Germline CDR1 ENHRY, CDR2 SYGVKD. The length of the CDR3 is 15 residues. With V trimmed by 3 bases and J by 7 bases, 9 bases remained unmatched. CDR3 region: CAISERELAGDEQYF. As DNA, the CDR3 is TGTGCCATCAGTGAACGGGAGCTAGCGGGGGATGAGCAGTACTTC.

The rearrangement links TRBV6-1 to TRBJ1-4; D call uncertain. Trimming took off 5 bases at V and 6 bases at J, with 10 bases between the two ends. There are 13 residues in the CDR3. The V gene's germline CDR1 is MNHNS and CDR2 SASEGT. CDR3 in amino acids: CASSWLGDEKLFF. CDR3 nucleotide sequence: TGTGCCAGCAGTTGGCTAGGTGATGAAAAACTGTTTTTT.

V is TRBV6-1 and J is TRBJ2-5; D perhaps matches TRBD2 (6 bases). The CDR3 covers 15 residues. Trimming took off 6 bases at V and 5 bases at J, with 19 bases between the two ends. Germline V gene data show CDR1 as MNHNS and CDR2 as SASEGT. CDR3 protein: CASSNGRVGGETQYF. CDR3 DNA: TGTGCCAGCAGCAACGGACGAGTTGGGGGGGAGACCCAGTACTTC.

The CDR3 bases are TGTGCCAGCAGACAGGATCTCCCCTACGAGCAGTACTTC. Protein: CASRQDLPYEQYF. The genes are TRBV2 and TRBJ2-7; the D gene is possibly TRBD1 (5 bases). This CDR3 has 13 amino acids. Germline assignment: CDR1 SNHLY and CDR2 FYNNEI. With 6 bases removed from V and 2 bases from J, the gap between germline ends came to 11 bases.

The V call is TRBV2, the J call TRBJ1-4; the D is unclear. Germline V gives CDR1 SNHLY, CDR2 FYNNEI. The CDR3 contains 14 residues. V shed 4 bases and J shed 3 bases, with 9 bases lying between them. The CDR3 region is CASSVTTANEKLFF. CDR3 bases: TGTGCCAGCAGTGTCACCACAGCTAATGAAAAACTGTTTTTT.

This clone showed up just a few times. The chain combines TRBV18 with TRBJ2-5; D perhaps matches TRBD1 (6 bases). The V gene lost 2 bases and the J gene lost 5 bases, with 12 bases spanning the gap. The CDR3 has 14 amino acids. Germline V gene sequence: CDR1 KGHSH, CDR2 LQKENI. The CDR3 reads CASSPENRAETQYF. As DNA, the CDR3 is TGTGCCAGCTCACCAGAGAACAGGGCTGAGACCCAGTACTTC.

The chain recombines TRBV6-6 with TRBJ2-5; TRBD1 aligns across 8 bases. The CDR3 loop spans 15 amino acids. Germline CDR1 and CDR2: MNHNY and SVGAGI (reference sequence). V shed 2 bases, J shed 4 bases, and the junction held 6 bases outside the gene matches. Here the CDR3 reads CASSYRTGRGETQYF. In DNA form, the CDR3 reads TGTGCCAGCAGTTACAGGACAGGGCGGGGAGAGACCCAGTACTTC.

The CDR3 DNA sequence: TGTGCCAGCAGTTTTGGGGGCCCGAACACTGAAGCTTTCTTT. Translated, it gives CASSFGGPNTEAFF. V and J are TRBV28 and TRBJ1-1; weak D call: TRBD1 (6 bases). The V end lost 3 bases, the J end lost 1 base, and 9 bases lay between the germline ends. The germline V gene has CDR1 MDHEN and CDR2 SYDVKM. The CDR3 loop spans 14 amino acids.